The 30 T cell receptor beta chains below all came from one sample that was sequenced in a study of prognosis after radiotherapy for stage I lung cancer. Genomic DNA was subjected to two-round multiplex PCR for amplification of TCR beta CDR3. It was primers specific to each TRBV and TRBJ gene that first-round PCR used. TCRdb recomputed calls from the multiplex PCR reads with MiXCR, one row per CDR3 protein. The table has some 20,000 distinct CDR3 sequences, about three fifths seen once; the top ten hold 25% to 30%. This specimen was PBMCs, taken before or after stereotactic body radiation therapy (not recorded which). The receptors originated from a donor at least 50 years old with non-small cell lung cancer.

Comment on this clonotype: One junction end disagrees with the germline gene, perhaps due to a read error. This sequence joins TRBV2 and TRBJ2-3; 8 bases fit TRBD2. CDR3 size: 18 residues. Germline CDR1 and CDR2: SNHLY and FYNNEI. In DNA, the CDR3 is TGCGCCAGCAGTAGCCAACTCACTAGTAGCGGGGCCGGGGATACGCAGTATTTT. This sequence encodes CASSSQLTSSGAGDTQYF.

On this clonotype itself: It differs at one base from a far larger clone, so likely a read error. The V gene is TRBV6-1, the J gene TRBJ2-2; a weak D match, TRBD1 (6 bases). The CDR3 spans 14 residues. Germline-derived CDR1 and CDR2 are MNHNS and SASEGT. CDR3 protein: CASSSQGDTGELLF. The CDR3 DNA reads as TGTGCCAGCAGTTCACAGGGAGACACCGGGGAGCTGCTTTTT.

Details on this clonotype: A clone one base away is much larger, so this may be a read error. The gene calls are TRBV6-1 and TRBJ2-3, with 7 nucleotides matching TRBD1. Gene TRBJ1-5 matches the end of the DNA better, so the J call may be wrong. The germline gives CDR1 MNHNS, CDR2 SASEGT. The CDR3 contains 14 residues. CDR3 loop: CAMGAGGGTDTQHF. CDR3 bases: TGTGCCATGGGGGCGGGAGGGGGGACAGATACGCAGCATTTT.

This sequence joins TRBV30 and TRBJ2-6, with unresolved D. Trimming left V 6 bases short and J 1 base short, with 10 bases between. This CDR3 has 14 amino acids. Germline CDR1 and CDR2: GTSNPN and SVGIG (reference sequence). CDR3 coding DNA: TGTGCCTGTGCCCCAGGTTCTGGGGCCAACGTCCTGACTTTC. It specifies CACAPGSGANVLTF.

Here the CDR3 reads CASSVGLEAGANVLTF. In DNA, the CDR3 is TGTGCCAGCAGCGTAGGACTAGAGGCTGGGGCCAACGTCCTGACTTTC. This chain connects TRBV9 to TRBJ2-6; possible D gene TRBD2, 6 bases. The CDR3 length is 16 residues. With 0 bases removed from V and 2 bases from J, the gap between germline ends came to 9 bases. Germline V gene data show CDR1 as SGDLS and CDR2 as YYNGEE.

This clonotype was found a few times. With a far larger clone one base away, a read error is the likely cause. V is TRBV6-6 and J is TRBJ2-5, with D hard to call. The ends were cut back, 0 bases at V and 2 bases at J, with 10 bases in the middle. The CDR3 has 15 residues. Germline values: CDR1 MNHNY, CDR2 SVGAGI (reference sequence). The CDR3: CASSYSRSGQETQYF. The CDR3 DNA reads as TGTGCCAGCAGTTACTCGAGGAGTGGTCAAGAGACCCAGTACTTC.

The chain couples TRBV11-2 to TRBJ2-2, with a tentative D call TRBD2 (6 bases). This CDR3 is 19 amino acids long. Trimming pared 5 bases from V and 0 bases from J, leaving 22 bases between. Per the germline V gene, CDR1 is SGHAT and CDR2 is FQNNGV. Here the CDR3 reads CASSDTPGRVPSNTGELFF. The DNA for the CDR3 is TGTGCCAGCAGCGATACCCCCGGGAGAGTGCCATCGAACACCGGGGAGCTGTTTTTT.

As to this clonotype: This likely reflects a read error, since a far larger clone is one base away. The chain has TRBV6-1 and TRBJ2-1, with 12 bases fitting TRBD1. This CDR3 contains 15 residues. Germline V CDR1 and CDR2: MNHNS, SASEGT. The CDR3: CASSSGTGGKNDQFF. DNA of the CDR3: TGTGCCAGCAGTTCCGGGACAGGGGGCAAAAATGATCAGTTCTTC.

With respect to this clonotype: Mismatch with germline at one junction end may stem from a read error. This sequence joins TRBV20-1 and TRBJ2-7; 9 bases line up with TRBD2. CDR3 size: 14 residues. From germline, CDR1 is DFQATT and CDR2 SNEGSKA (reference sequence). CDR3 sequence reads: CSSRYSGRFHEQYF. DNA of the CDR3: TGCAGTTCTAGATATAGCGGGAGATTCCACGAGCAGTACTTC.

Many counts were recorded for this clonotype. This chain joins TRBV7-9 and TRBJ1-1; 12 nucleotides line up with TRBD1. The CDR3 runs to 14 residues. Germline CDR1 is SEHNR and CDR2 is FQNEAQ (reference sequence). Unmatched junction bases numbered 6, after V lost 4 bases and J lost 9 bases. The CDR3 coding sequence is TGTGCCAGCAGCTCCCAGGGACAGGGGGCCCAAGCTTTCTTT. It translates to CASSSQGQGAQAFF. The full variable domain, with the rest looked up from reference TRBV7-9 and TRBJ1-1, is DTGVSQNPRHKITKRGQNVTFRCDPISEHNRLYWYRQTLGQGPEFLTYFQNEAQLEKSRLLSDRFSAERPKGSFSTLEIQRTEQGDSAMYLCASSSQGQGAQAFFGQGTRLTVV.

The chain uses TRBV6-2 or TRBV6-3 and TRBJ2-1; D may be TRBD2 (5 bases). Germline V gives CDR1 MNHEY, CDR2 SVGEGT. The ends were cut back, 6 bases at V and 10 bases at J, with 10 bases in the middle. The CDR3 spans 11 residues. The CDR3: CASSPGGEQFF. CDR3 nucleotides: TGTGCCAGCAGCCCCGGAGGCGAGCAGTTCTTC.

The count of this clonotype is one. The chain combines TRBV6-5 with TRBJ2-7, with TRBD2 as a possible D gene (6 bases). This CDR3 is built from 14 residues. Germline CDR1 is MNHEY and CDR2 is SVGAGI. Between the trimmed V and J ends, which lost 0 bases and 0 bases, there was a span of 6 bases. The CDR3 DNA sequence: TGTGCCAGCAGTTACTCGCGGGACTCCTACGAGCAGTACTTC. Translated: CASSYSRDSYEQYF.

The V and J genes are TRBV12-3 or TRBV12-4 and TRBJ2-7; 11 bases map to TRBD1. The CDR3 has 14 residues. Trimming removed 5 bases from V and 5 bases from J; junction bases left unmatched: 5. CDR3 amino acids: CASSLAGQGDEQYF. The CDR3 DNA reads as TGTGCCAGCAGTCTCGCGGGACAGGGGGACGAGCAGTACTTC.

The rearrangement uses TRBV30 and TRBJ2-7; D unresolved. The CDR3 is 12 amino acids. Trimming took 0 bases from V and 6 from J, leaving 9 bases between them. Germline CDR1 is GTSNPN and CDR2 is SVGIG (reference sequence). The CDR3 DNA sequence: TGTGCCTGGAGTGTACGCAACTGCGAGCAGTACTTC. Translating gives CAWSVRNCEQYF.

This clonotype is judged medium-sized. The genes are TRBV7-2 and TRBJ2-7; 7 nucleotides match TRBD2. Germline trimming cut 0 bases from V and 9 bases from J; bases unmatched to any gene: 5. This CDR3 comprises 13 residues. Germline lookup yields CDR1 SGHTA and CDR2 FQGNSA. The CDR3 protein is CASSLAGGLGQYF. In DNA, the CDR3 is TGTGCCAGCAGCTTAGCGGGAGGGCTTGGGCAGTACTTC.

As for this clonotype: A far more abundant clone sits one base away, making this likely a read error. The chain is built from TRBV7-9 and TRBJ2-1, with D unclear. The length of the CDR3 is 13 residues. Germline V gene lookup returns CDR1 SEHNR and CDR2 FQNEAQ (reference sequence). The V and J ends lost 3 bases and 8 bases respectively, with 11 bases between them. The CDR3 sequence is CASSFLRLDEQFF. DNA of the CDR3: TGTGCCAGCAGCTTCCTCCGGCTCGATGAGCAGTTCTTC. Complete variable domain (other parts from reference TRBV7-9 and TRBJ2-1): DTGVSQNPRHKITKRGQNVTFRCDPISEHNRLYWYRQTLGQGPEFLTYFQNEAQLEKSRLLSDRFSAERPKGSFSTLEIQRTEQGDSAMYLCASSFLRLDEQFFGPGTRLTVL.

This clonotype was detected once. The genes are TRBV19 and TRBJ2-7, with unresolved D. The CDR3 is made up of 13 amino acids. CDR1 is LNHDA and CDR2 is SQIVND in the germline V gene (reference sequence). Between the trimmed V and J ends, which lost 9 bases and 5 bases, there was a span of 17 bases. The chain's CDR3 is CASQTESPHEQYF. CDR3 coding DNA: TGTGCCAGCCAGACTGAGTCTCCGCACGAGCAGTACTTC.

The chain joins TRBV20-1 to TRBJ2-3, with 12 bases that match TRBD2. CDR1 and CDR2 (germline): DFQATT, SNEGSKA (reference sequence). The CDR3 has 17 amino acids. The J segment lost 6 bases and the V segment lost 2 bases, leaving 12 bases of the junction unmatched. In nucleotides, the CDR3 is TGCAGTGCTAGATTGGAACGGACTAGCGGGATTAGGGATACGCAGTATTTT. Protein sequence: CSARLERTSGIRDTQYF.

On this clonotype itself: A junction boundary mismatches the germline segment, possibly from a read error. V usage is TRBV20-1 and J usage is TRBJ2-7, with TRBD1 identical over 8 bases. This CDR3 spans 12 amino acids. Per the germline V gene, CDR1 is DFQATT and CDR2 is SNEGSKA (reference sequence). CDR3 sequence reads: CGATDRVYEQYF. As DNA, the CDR3 is TGCGGTGCAACGGACAGGGTTTACGAGCAGTACTTC.

In nucleotides, the CDR3 is TGTGCCAGCAGCTCGTTAGCGGGAGTATCCTACAATGAGCAGTTCTTC. Translating gives CASSSLAGVSYNEQFF. The rearrangement links TRBV11-2 to TRBJ2-1; 9 bases are shared with TRBD2. CDR3 size: 16 residues. V dropped 4 bases and J dropped 1; count of bases not matched to a gene: 5. Per germline, CDR1 SGHAT and CDR2 FQNNGV.

Sample share makes this clonotype medium-sized. The V gene is TRBV5-1, the J gene TRBJ2-1, with D perhaps matching TRBD1 (7 bases). Germline CDR1 and CDR2: SGHRS and YFSETQ. The V end was cut by 1 base, the J end by 6 bases, with 20 bases between. The CDR3 is 17 residues long. The CDR3 DNA is TGCGCCAGCAGCTTGAGAGTCGGTCAGGGGGGTAGCAATGAGCAGTTCTTC. Residues: CASSLRVGQGGSNEQFF.

Only one count was recorded for this clonotype. The CDR3: CASSYSRGSYNSPLHF. The DNA of the CDR3 is TGTGCCAGCAGTTACAGCCGGGGCTCCTATAATTCACCCCTCCACTTT. The chain is built from TRBV6-9 and TRBJ1-6; D not resolved. The V and J ends lost 3 bases and 0 bases respectively, with 9 bases between them. CDR1 and CDR2 (germline): MNHGY, SVAAGI. This CDR3 is built from 16 residues.

This clonotype was seen at least ten times. The chain recombines TRBV11-2 with TRBJ2-1, with D tentatively TRBD2 (6 bases). Trimming removed 5 bases at V and 4 bases at J, with 18 bases between. Germline V gene lookup returns CDR1 SGHAT and CDR2 FQNNGV. The CDR3 runs to 16 residues. The DNA of the CDR3 is TGTGCCAGCAGCAAGGAGGGAGCGCGGCCTTACAATGAGCAGTTCTTC. Its protein is CASSKEGARPYNEQFF.

CDR3 sequence: CASRGRASVWDTQYF. CDR3 nucleotides: TGTGCCAGCAGGGGGCGGGCTAGCGTTTGGGATACGCAGTATTTT. The V and J genes are TRBV12-3 or TRBV12-4 and TRBJ2-3; tentatively, D is TRBD2 (6 bases). Trimming left V 6 bases short and J 6 bases short, with 19 bases between. This CDR3 comprises 15 residues.

The rearrangement uses TRBV7-9 and TRBJ2-1, with TRBD2 matching 9 bases. Unmatched junction bases numbered 8, after V lost 5 bases and J lost 0 bases. CDR1 and CDR2 from the germline V gene are SEHNR and FQNEAQ (reference sequence). This CDR3 spans 17 amino acids. The CDR3 bases are TGTGCCAGCAGCCCCCACGGGCGGGGGGGCTCCTACAATGAGCAGTTCTTC. Its translation is CASSPHGRGGSYNEQFF.

This clonotype was detected ten times or more. The chain couples TRBV7-9 to TRBJ2-6; D is unclear. Germline CDR1 and CDR2: SEHNR and FQNEAQ (reference sequence). V was cut by 0 bases and J by 0 bases, with 6 bases left in between. This CDR3 is built from 16 residues. The CDR3 loop reads CASSLARNSGANVLTF. The CDR3 DNA sequence: TGTGCCAGCAGCTTAGCTAGGAACTCTGGGGCCAACGTCCTGACTTTC.

This clonotype was seen many times. The rearrangement joins TRBV7-2 to TRBJ2-3; D not resolved. The CDR3 extends over 13 amino acids. CDR1 and CDR2 (germline): SGHTA, FQGNSA. Trimming cost V 5 bases and J 8 bases, with 14 bases left between them. CDR3: CASSPSPVGTQYF. CDR3 bases: TGTGCCAGCAGCCCGTCCCCAGTCGGTACGCAGTATTTT.

This clonotype came up once. A far larger clone lies a single base away; this is likely a read error. J is TRBJ1-5 and V is TRBV6-5, with a possible D match to TRBD1 (5 bases). V dropped 10 bases and J dropped 6 bases, with 16 bases sitting between them. The germline V gene encodes CDR1 MNHEY and CDR2 SVGAGI. This CDR3 region has 13 residues. CDR3: CAIGLGEGQPQHF. The DNA of the CDR3 is TGTGCCATCGGGTTGGGGGAGGGTCAGCCCCAGCATTTT.

This clonotype is deemed large. The chain carries TRBV5-1 and TRBJ2-1; the D gene is possibly TRBD2 (7 bases). In germline, CDR1 is SGHRS, CDR2 YFSETQ. The CDR3 totals 17 residues. Trimming cost V 4 bases and J 6 bases, with 23 bases left between them. CDR3 nucleotide sequence: TGCGCCAGCAGCCCGCTGGGCGGGGGCTCTTTCAGCAATGAGCAGTTCTTC. It translates to CASSPLGGGSFSNEQFF.

Note on this clonotype: A far larger clone is only one base removed, so a read error is likely. J is TRBJ2-7 and V is TRBV6-2 or TRBV6-3, with 8 bases aligning to TRBD1. In germline, CDR1 is MNHEY, CDR2 SVGEGT. There are 15 residues in the CDR3. Trimming cost V 4 bases and J 1 base; bases outside gene matches: 6. CDR3 amino acids: CASSSPGQESYEQYF. CDR3 DNA: TGTGCCAGCAGTTCTCCGGGACAGGAGTCCTACGAGCAGTACTTC.